The present T cell receptor beta chain was sequenced within a study of T cells after yellow fever vaccination. This clonotype was observed a handful of times. TCRdb used MiXCR to reprocess the 5' RACE reads, holding one entry per CDR3 protein. The sample carries 180,000 or so distinct CDR3 sequences, approximately 10% recorded once. The sample here was CD8+ T cells sorted from PBMCs, taken 15 days after the yellow fever booster vaccination. The receptor comes from a man aged 18 to 29 who received the YFV17D yellow fever vaccine.

The CDR3 coding sequence is TGTGCCAGCAGCGAAGGACGGGCGCACTATGGCTACACCTTC. Amino acid sequence: CASSEGRAHYGYTF. This sequence joins TRBV7-9 and TRBJ1-2; the D is unclear. This CDR3 is built from 14 residues. With 5 bases removed from V and 3 bases from J, the gap between germline ends came to 13 bases. CDR1 is SEHNR and CDR2 is FQNEAQ in the germline V gene (reference sequence).